This TCR beta chain was observed in a study of cytomegalovirus exposure and HLA in healthy donors. Study-level results: Further analysis, carried out later, found HLA-associated TCR beta chains more clonally expanded than equally common other chains. In an earlier analysis, most TCR beta V segments were productive about 87% or about 30% of the time.

The PCR was carried out with 60 Vbeta primers and 13 Jbeta primers. This table comes from immunoSEQ multiplex PCR, and its TCRdb copy is limited to in-frame clones, with some not included. In the table there are over 100,000 clones, about three quarters of which are singletons. V was trimmed by 1 base and J by 7 bases, leaving 11 bases between them. CDR3 length: 13 amino acids. In germline, CDR1 is SGDLS, CDR2 YYNGEE. This clone was counted a single time. Its target is not known. The donors, nominally healthy at sampling, likely had unrecorded immune exposures. Material for sequencing was PBMCs. The receptor was isolated from a man in his fifties or sixties in good health and CMV-seropositive. The chain combines TRBV9 with TRBJ1-1; D may be TRBD1 (6 bases). The CDR3 region has the DNA TGTGCCAGCAGCGTATCAGGACAGCATGAAGCTTTCTTT. It encodes CASSVSGQHEAFF.